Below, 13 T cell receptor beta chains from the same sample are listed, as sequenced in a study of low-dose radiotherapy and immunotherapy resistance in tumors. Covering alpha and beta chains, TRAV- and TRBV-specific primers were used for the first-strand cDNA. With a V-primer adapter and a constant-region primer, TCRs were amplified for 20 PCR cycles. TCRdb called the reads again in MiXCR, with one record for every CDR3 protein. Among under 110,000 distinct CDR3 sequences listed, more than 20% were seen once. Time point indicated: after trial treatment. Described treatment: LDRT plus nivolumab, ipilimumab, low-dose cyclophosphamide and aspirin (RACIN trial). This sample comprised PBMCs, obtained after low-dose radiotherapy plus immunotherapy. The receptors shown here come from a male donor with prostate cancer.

This CDR3 is CASSYDAGVWETQYF. The CDR3 DNA sequence: TGTGCCAGCAGTTACGATGCGGGGGTATGGGAGACCCAGTACTTC. The chain couples TRBV6-5 to TRBJ2-5, with 7 bases fitting TRBD2. V shed 2 bases and J 5 bases; nucleotides not matched to a gene: 8. This CDR3 is 15 amino acids long. CDR1 MNHEY and CDR2 SVGAGI come from the germline V gene.

CDR3 residues: CASSSRGGALTDTQYF. The CDR3 DNA sequence: TGTGCCAGCAGCTCCAGGGGAGGGGCTCTAACAGATACGCAGTATTTT. V usage is TRBV5-4 and J usage is TRBJ2-3; possibly TRBD2 for D (7 bases). Trimming cost V 3 bases and J 3 bases, with 17 bases left between them. The CDR3 totals 16 residues. Germline values: CDR1 SGHNT, CDR2 YYREEE (reference sequence).

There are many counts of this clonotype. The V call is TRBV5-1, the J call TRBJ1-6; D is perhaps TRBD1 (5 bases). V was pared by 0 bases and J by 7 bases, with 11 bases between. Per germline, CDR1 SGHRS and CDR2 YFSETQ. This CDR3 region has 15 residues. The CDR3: CASSLDRPSNSPLHF. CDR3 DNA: TGCGCCAGCAGCTTGGACAGGCCCTCGAATTCACCCCTCCACTTT.

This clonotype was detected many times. In nucleotides, the CDR3 is TGTGCCAGCAGCTCCAGGACCAAAGAGACCCAGTACTTC. This encodes CASSSRTKETQYF. The rearrangement links TRBV7-2 to TRBJ2-5, with D uncertain. Trimming cost V 4 bases and J 3 bases, with 9 bases left between them. Germline lookup yields CDR1 SGHTA and CDR2 FQGNSA. CDR3 length equals 13 residues.

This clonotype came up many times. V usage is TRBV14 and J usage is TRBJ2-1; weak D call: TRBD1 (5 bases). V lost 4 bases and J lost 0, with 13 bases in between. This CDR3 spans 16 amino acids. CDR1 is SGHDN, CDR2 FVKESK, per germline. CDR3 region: CASSPQDRLSYNEQFF. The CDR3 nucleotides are TGTGCCAGCAGCCCACAGGACCGACTCTCCTACAATGAGCAGTTCTTC.

CDR3 nucleotide sequence: TGTGCCAGCGGCACAGGGTACACCATATATTTT. It specifies CASGTGYTIYF. The chain combines TRBV7-4 with TRBJ1-3; a possible D gene is TRBD1 (6 bases). Looked up from germline, CDR1 is SGHVT and CDR2 is SQSDAQ. The CDR3 runs 11 residues. Between the trimmed V and J ends, which lost 8 bases and 8 bases, there was a span of 10 bases.

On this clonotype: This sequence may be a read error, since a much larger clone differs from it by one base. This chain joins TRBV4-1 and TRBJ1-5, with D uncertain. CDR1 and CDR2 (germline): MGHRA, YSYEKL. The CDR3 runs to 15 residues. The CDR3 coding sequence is TGCGCCAGCAGCCAATCGGACGGGGAGAATCAGCCCCAGCGTTTT. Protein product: CASSQSDGENQPQRF.

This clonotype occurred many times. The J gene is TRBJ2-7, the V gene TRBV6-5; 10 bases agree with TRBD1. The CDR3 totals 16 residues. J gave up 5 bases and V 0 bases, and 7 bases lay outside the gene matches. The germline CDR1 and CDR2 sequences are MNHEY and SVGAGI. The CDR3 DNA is TGTGCCAGCAGTTACTCGTGGGACAGGGGTATGGACGAGCAGTACTTC. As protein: CASSYSWDRGMDEQYF.

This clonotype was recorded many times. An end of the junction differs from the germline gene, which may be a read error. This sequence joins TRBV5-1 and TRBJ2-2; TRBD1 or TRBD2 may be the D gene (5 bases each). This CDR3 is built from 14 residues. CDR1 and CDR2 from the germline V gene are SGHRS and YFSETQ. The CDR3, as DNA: TGCTCCAGCAGACGAGGGGCCGATACCGGGGAGCTGTTTTTT. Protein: CSSRRGADTGELFF. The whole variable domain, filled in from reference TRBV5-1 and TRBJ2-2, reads KAGVTQTPRYLIKTRGQQVTLSCSPISGHRSVSWYQQTPGQGLQFLFEYFSETQRNKGNFPGRFSGRQFSNSRSEMNVSTLELGDSALYLCSSRRGADTGELFFGEGSRLTVL.

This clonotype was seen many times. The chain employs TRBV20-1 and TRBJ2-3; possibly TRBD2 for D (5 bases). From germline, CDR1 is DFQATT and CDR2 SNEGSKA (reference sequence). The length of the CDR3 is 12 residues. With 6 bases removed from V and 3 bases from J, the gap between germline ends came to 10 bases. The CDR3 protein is CSAARGTDTQYF. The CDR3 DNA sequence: TGCAGTGCGGCCAGAGGGACAGATACGCAGTATTTT.

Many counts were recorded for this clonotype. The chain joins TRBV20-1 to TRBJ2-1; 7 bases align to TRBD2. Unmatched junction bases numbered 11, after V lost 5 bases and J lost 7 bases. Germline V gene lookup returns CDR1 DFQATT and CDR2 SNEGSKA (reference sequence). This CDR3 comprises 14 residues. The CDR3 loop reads CSAWPPSGDNEQFF. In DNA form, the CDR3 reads TGCAGTGCTTGGCCGCCTAGCGGAGATAATGAGCAGTTCTTC.

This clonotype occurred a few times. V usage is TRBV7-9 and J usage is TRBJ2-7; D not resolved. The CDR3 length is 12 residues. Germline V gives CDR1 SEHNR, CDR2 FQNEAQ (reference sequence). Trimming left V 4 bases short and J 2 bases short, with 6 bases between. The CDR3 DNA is TGTGCCAGCAGCTCCAGCGCCTACGAGCAGTACTTC. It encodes CASSSSAYEQYF.

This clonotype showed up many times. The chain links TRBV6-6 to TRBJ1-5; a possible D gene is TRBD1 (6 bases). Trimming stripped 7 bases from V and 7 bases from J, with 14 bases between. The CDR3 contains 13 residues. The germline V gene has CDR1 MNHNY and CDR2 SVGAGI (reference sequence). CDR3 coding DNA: TGTGCCAGCACCCCGGGGACACAACAGCCCCAGCATTTT. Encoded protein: CASTPGTQQPQHF.